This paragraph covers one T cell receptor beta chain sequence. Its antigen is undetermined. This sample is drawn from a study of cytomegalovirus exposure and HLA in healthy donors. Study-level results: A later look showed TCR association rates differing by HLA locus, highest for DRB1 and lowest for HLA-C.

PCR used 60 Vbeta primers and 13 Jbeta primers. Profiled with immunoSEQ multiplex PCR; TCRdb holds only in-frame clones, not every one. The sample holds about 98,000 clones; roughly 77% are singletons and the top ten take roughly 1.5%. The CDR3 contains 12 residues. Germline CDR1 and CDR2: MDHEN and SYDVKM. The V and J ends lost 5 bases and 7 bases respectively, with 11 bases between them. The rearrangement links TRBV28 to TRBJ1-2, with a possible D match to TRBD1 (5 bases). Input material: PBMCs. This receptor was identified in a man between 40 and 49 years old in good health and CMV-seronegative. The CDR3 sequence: CASSPAGGGYTF. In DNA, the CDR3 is TGTGCCAGCAGTCCGGCGGGGGGTGGCTACACCTTC.